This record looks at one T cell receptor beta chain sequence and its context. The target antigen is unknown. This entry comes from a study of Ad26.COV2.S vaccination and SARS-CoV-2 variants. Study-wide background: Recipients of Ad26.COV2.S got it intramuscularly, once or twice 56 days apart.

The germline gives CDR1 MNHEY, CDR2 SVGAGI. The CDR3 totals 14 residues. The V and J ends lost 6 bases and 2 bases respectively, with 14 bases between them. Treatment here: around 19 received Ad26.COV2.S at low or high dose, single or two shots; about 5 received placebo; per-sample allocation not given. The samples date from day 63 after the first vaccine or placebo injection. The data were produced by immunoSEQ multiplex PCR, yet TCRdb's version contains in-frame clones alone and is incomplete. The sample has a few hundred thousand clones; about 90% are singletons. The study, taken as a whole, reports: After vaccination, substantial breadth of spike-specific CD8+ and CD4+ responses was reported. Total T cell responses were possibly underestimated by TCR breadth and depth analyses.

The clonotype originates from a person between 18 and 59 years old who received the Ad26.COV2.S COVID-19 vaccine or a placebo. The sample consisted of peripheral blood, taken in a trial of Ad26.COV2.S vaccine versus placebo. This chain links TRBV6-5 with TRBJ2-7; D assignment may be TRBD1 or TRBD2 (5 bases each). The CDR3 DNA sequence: TGTGCCAGCAGCCCATTGGGGGTTGCCTACGAGCAGTACTTC. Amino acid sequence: CASSPLGVAYEQYF.